One sample yielded the 7 T cell receptor beta chains listed below, sequenced in a study of T cell repertoires in cytomegalovirus infection. TCRdb reanalysed the reads using MiXCR and keeps one entry per CDR3 protein. This sample has 150,000 to 200,000 distinct CDR3 sequences, with about 21% found just once. Specimen: PBMCs. The receptor set was obtained from a human donor in good health (CMV status not recorded). Some clones in this sample may be carry-over from other donors' samples.

This clonotype was seen many times. The V gene is TRBV7-2, the J gene TRBJ1-1; D possibly corresponds to TRBD1 (5 bases). V shed 5 bases and J shed 0 bases, with 13 bases lying between them. The CDR3 consists of 15 residues. The germline CDR1 and CDR2 sequences are SGHTA and FQGNSA. CDR3 sequence (DNA): TGTGCCAGCAGCCGACAGACAGCGATGAACACTGAAGCTTTCTTT. Encoded protein: CASSRQTAMNTEAFF.

At least ten counts were recorded for this clonotype. The chain couples TRBV7-2 to TRBJ2-7, with 11 bases that match TRBD2. There are 15 residues in the CDR3. CDR1 is SGHTA and CDR2 is FQGNSA in the germline V gene. J lost 4 bases, V lost 2 bases, and 4 bases had no gene match. The CDR3 here is CASSLTSGSTYEQYF. The CDR3 nucleotides are TGTGCCAGCAGCTTAACTAGCGGGAGTACGTACGAGCAGTACTTC.

Only a few counts were recorded for this clonotype. The genes are TRBV7-3 and TRBJ2-1; 8 bases agree with TRBD2. CDR3 length: 17 amino acids. V was clipped by 1 base and J by 10 bases; unmatched bases: 15. CDR1 SGHTA and CDR2 FQGTGA come from the germline V gene. DNA for the CDR3: TGTGCCAGCAGCTTAATGCCGGACGGGAGGGCCGCGGGGGAGCAGTTCTTC. Protein product: CASSLMPDGRAAGEQFF. Complete variable domain (other parts from reference TRBV7-3 and TRBJ2-1): GAGVSQTPSNKVTEKGKYVELRCDPISGHTALYWYRQSLGQGPEFLIYFQGTGAADDSGLPNDRFFAVRPEGSVSTLKIQRTERGDSAVYLCASSLMPDGRAAGEQFFGPGTRLTVL.

A few counts support this clonotype. This sequence joins TRBV20-1 and TRBJ2-2, with 10 bases identical to TRBD2. The ends lost 0 bases at V and 5 bases at J; junction bases unmatched: 3. Germline V gene sequence: CDR1 DFQATT, CDR2 SNEGSKA (reference sequence). The CDR3 contains 15 residues. The CDR3 protein is CSARDLAGVTGELFF. The CDR3 coding sequence is TGCAGTGCTAGAGATCTAGCGGGGGTTACCGGGGAGCTGTTTTTT.

This clonotype has only a few counts. The chain recombines TRBV15 with TRBJ1-2, with D hard to call. The CDR3 contains 14 residues. The V gene's germline CDR1 is LNHNV and CDR2 YYDKDF (reference sequence). Trimming pared 2 bases from V and 4 bases from J, leaving 11 bases between. CDR3 bases: TGTGCCACCAGCAGAACAGACAAGGGCTATGGCTACACCTTC. Translation gives CATSRTDKGYGYTF.

This rearrangement joins TRBV5-6 to TRBJ2-1; TRBD2 is a possible D gene (6 bases). Trimming stripped 4 bases from V and 2 bases from J, with 19 bases between. Germline loops: CDR1 SGHDT, CDR2 YYEEEE. CDR3 size: 17 residues. The CDR3 sequence is CASSPGDKGLTYNEQFF. The CDR3 bases are TGTGCCAGCAGCCCGGGGGATAAGGGACTTACCTACAATGAGCAGTTCTTC. Together with reference TRBV5-6 and TRBJ2-1, the CDR3 gives the full variable domain: DAGVTQSPTHLIKTRGQQVTLRCSPKSGHDTVSWYQQALGQGPQFIFQYYEEEERQRGNFPDRFSGHQFPNYSSELNVNALLLGDSALYLCASSPGDKGLTYNEQFFGPGTRLTVL.

This clonotype has a count of ten or more. The V call is TRBV7-6, the J call TRBJ1-5; 8 bases are shared with TRBD1. V was clipped by 3 bases and J by 6 bases; unmatched bases: 4. The CDR3 sequence is 14 residues long. CDR1 is SGHVS, CDR2 FNYEAQ, per germline. CDR3 sequence: CASSFGQGAQPQHF. As DNA, the CDR3 is TGTGCCAGCAGCTTCGGACAGGGAGCTCAGCCCCAGCATTTT.